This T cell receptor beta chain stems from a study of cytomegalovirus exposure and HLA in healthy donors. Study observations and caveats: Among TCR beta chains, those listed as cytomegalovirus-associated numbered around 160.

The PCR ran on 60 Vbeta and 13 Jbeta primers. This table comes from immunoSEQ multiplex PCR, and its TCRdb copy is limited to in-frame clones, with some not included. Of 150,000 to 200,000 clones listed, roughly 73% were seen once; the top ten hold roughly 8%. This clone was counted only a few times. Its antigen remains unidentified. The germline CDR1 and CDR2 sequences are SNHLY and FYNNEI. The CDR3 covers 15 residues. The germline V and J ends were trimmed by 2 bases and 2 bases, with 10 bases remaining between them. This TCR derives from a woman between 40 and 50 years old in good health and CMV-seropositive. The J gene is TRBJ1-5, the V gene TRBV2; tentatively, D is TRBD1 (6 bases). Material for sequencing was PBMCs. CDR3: CASSEWGLGNQPQHF. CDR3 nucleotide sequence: TGTGCCAGCAGTGAATGGGGGCTCGGCAATCAGCCCCAGCATTTT.